This entry lists 5 T cell receptor beta chains sequenced from one sample in a study of control samples from healthy donors and cancer patients. Produced via immunoSEQ multiplex PCR; TCRdb's table is partial and in-frame only. The table lists 150,000 to 200,000 clones, approximately 94% of them singletons. Sequencing was carried out using blood. These TCRs come from a woman aged 18-29 years in good health.

This clone was detected only once. The chain employs TRBV27 and TRBJ2-3; D not certain. This CDR3 region has 15 residues. Germline loops: CDR1 MNHEY, CDR2 SMNVEV (reference sequence). The V gene lost 1 base and the J gene lost 4 bases, with 12 bases spanning the gap. CDR3 sequence reads: CASSLYESGADTQYF. CDR3 DNA: TGTGCCAGCAGTTTATATGAGAGTGGGGCAGATACGCAGTATTTT.

This chain uses TRBV11-2 with TRBJ2-1, with D tentatively TRBD2 (5 bases). Trimming cost V 2 bases and J 5 bases, with 13 bases left between them. Germline V gene lookup returns CDR1 SGHAT and CDR2 FQNNGV. This CDR3 contains 15 residues. In DNA, the CDR3 is TGTGCCAGCAGCTTATACATGGCGGGTGACAATGAGCAGTTCTTC. It specifies CASSLYMAGDNEQFF. Based on the CDR3 plus reference TRBV11-2 and TRBJ2-1, the full variable domain is EAGVAQSPRYKIIEKRQSVAFWCNPISGHATLYWYQQILGQGPKLLIQFQNNGVVDDSQLPKDRFSAERLKGVDSTLKIQPAKLEDSAVYLCASSLYMAGDNEQFFGPGTRLTVL.

The chain combines TRBV24-1 with TRBJ2-7; TRBD2 is a possible D gene (5 bases). With 5 bases removed from V and 7 bases from J, the gap between germline ends came to 8 bases. The germline V gene encodes CDR1 KGHDR and CDR2 SFDVKD. CDR3 length equals 11 residues. Here the CDR3 DNA reads TGTGCCACCAGTGGAGGGTTAGAGCAGTACTTC. It encodes CATSGGLEQYF.

The count of this clone is one. The rearrangement uses TRBV5-6 and TRBJ2-5; D may be TRBD1 or TRBD2 (6 bases each). The CDR3 sequence is 17 residues long. Germline CDR1 SGHDT, CDR2 YYEEEE. V shed 4 bases and J shed 2 bases, with 21 bases lying between them. DNA for the CDR3: TGTGCCAGCAGCCCTAGGTTAGGGGGAAGCGGGCAAGAGACCCAGTACTTC. Translated, it gives CASSPRLGGSGQETQYF.

This chain joins TRBV18 and TRBJ2-2; D not certain. The length of the CDR3 is 11 residues. V was shortened by 4 bases and J by 5 bases, with 2 bases between the two germline ends. Germline-derived CDR1 and CDR2 are KGHSH and LQKENI. In nucleotides, the CDR3 is TGTGCCAGCTCACTGACCGGGGAGCTGTTTTTT. Translation gives CASSLTGELFF.